This T cell receptor (beta chain) was identified during a study of cytomegalovirus exposure and HLA in healthy donors. On the study more broadly: Ancestry clustering placed about four fifths of several hundred genotyped donors in the Caucasian-associated cluster.

In its sample, this clone was seen once. Antigen: not known. The study ran its PCR with 60 Vbeta and 13 Jbeta primers. The data were produced by immunoSEQ multiplex PCR, yet TCRdb's version contains in-frame clones alone and is incomplete. Found here are roughly 90,000 clones, approximately 84% of them singletons; the top ten hold under 2.5%. With 6 bases clipped from V and 1 base from J, the junction kept 5 bases outside the gene matches. There are 15 residues in the CDR3. CDR1 is SNHLY and CDR2 is FYNNEI in the germline V gene. Study-wide results and limits: Immune exposure information comprised only CMV serostatus.

The origin of this receptor is a man younger than 35 in good health and CMV-seronegative. Sequenced sample: PBMCs. The chain is built from TRBV2 and TRBJ2-1; 8 bases match TRBD2. This CDR3 reads CASSPRGGSYNEQFF. The CDR3 bases are TGTGCCAGCAGCCCCCGGGGGGGATCCTACAATGAGCAGTTCTTC.